A single sample is the source of the 19 T cell receptor beta chains below, sequenced in a study of control samples from healthy donors and cancer patients. Using immunoSEQ multiplex PCR, the repertoire was profiled, and TCRdb retains in-frame clones only, with some absent. The sample has roughly 86,000 clones; roughly 91% are singletons. The sequencing sample was made of blood. These receptors all come from a man aged 25 to 40 in good health.

V and J are TRBV29-1 and TRBJ2-3; a weak D match, TRBD1 (5 bases). Germline V gene data show CDR1 as SQVTM and CDR2 as ANQGSEA. The germline V and J ends were trimmed by 4 bases and 3 bases, with 11 bases remaining between them. There are 13 residues in the CDR3. The CDR3 region is CSVATGLTDTQYF. In nucleotides, the CDR3 is TGCAGCGTTGCCACAGGTTTAACAGATACGCAGTATTTT.

The chain carries TRBV19 and TRBJ1-2, with 7 bases matching TRBD1. Trimming removed 2 bases from V and 7 bases from J; junction bases left unmatched: 13. This CDR3 region has 16 residues. Germline V gene lookup returns CDR1 LNHDA and CDR2 SQIVND (reference sequence). The CDR3 spells CASSILPGGISVGYTF. The CDR3 coding sequence is TGTGCCAGTAGTATACTGCCAGGGGGGATTTCGGTTGGCTACACCTTC.

V and J are TRBV4-1 and TRBJ1-1; 10 bases fit TRBD1. Germline trimming cut 3 bases from V and 4 bases from J; bases unmatched to any gene: 5. The CDR3 is 15 residues long. The germline V gene has CDR1 MGHRA and CDR2 YSYEKL. CDR3 sequence reads: CASSHDRGRLTEAFF. The CDR3 DNA reads TGCGCCAGCAGCCACGACAGGGGGCGCCTCACTGAAGCTTTCTTT.

The genes are TRBV3-1 (or the pseudogene TRBV3-2) and TRBJ2-1, with D hard to call. The V and J ends lost 1 base and 3 bases respectively, with 10 bases between them. The germline V gene encodes CDR1 LGHDT and CDR2 YNNKEL (reference sequence). The CDR3 has 15 amino acids. The CDR3, as DNA: TGTGCCAGCAGCCAAGTAGGACCGTACTACAATGAGCAGTTCTTC. It translates to CASSQVGPYYNEQFF.

V and J are TRBV10-3 and TRBJ2-3, with a tentative D call TRBD2 (7 bases). Germline V lookup: CDR1 ENHRY, CDR2 SYGVKD. The CDR3 is 17 amino acids. V was cut by 0 bases and J by 0 bases, with 13 bases left in between. CDR3 nucleotide sequence: TGTGCCATCAGTGAGTCGAGGGGGAGGGGTAGCACAGATACGCAGTATTTT. It encodes CAISESRGRGSTDTQYF.

This chain links TRBV30 with TRBJ2-1, with 11 bases that match TRBD2. The CDR3 is 16 amino acids. Germline assignment: CDR1 GTSNPN and CDR2 SVGIG (reference sequence). The V gene end was trimmed by 1 base and the J gene end by 2 bases; junction bases not matched to a gene: 4. The chain's CDR3 is CAWSGLAGGTYNEQFF. The CDR3 DNA sequence: TGTGCCTGGAGTGGGCTAGCGGGGGGAACCTACAATGAGCAGTTCTTC.

The gene calls are TRBV6-5 and TRBJ1-1; D is unclear. V was shortened by 6 bases and J by 0 bases, with 8 bases between the two germline ends. The CDR3 covers 13 residues. Germline V lookup: CDR1 MNHEY, CDR2 SVGAGI. Here the CDR3 DNA reads TGTGCCAGCAGGAGGGCCATGAACACTGAAGCTTTCTTT. Its protein product is CASRRAMNTEAFF.

The chain links TRBV6-6 to TRBJ2-7, with 7 bases aligning to TRBD1. The CDR3 is 14 residues long. The J segment lost 0 bases and the V segment lost 7 bases, leaving 6 bases of the junction unmatched. CDR1 and CDR2 from the germline V gene are MNHNY and SVGAGI (reference sequence). The CDR3 DNA follows: TGTGCCAGCACCCCCGGGACAGCCTCCTACGAGCAGTACTTC. Amino acids: CASTPGTASYEQYF.

The rearrangement uses TRBV5-1 and TRBJ2-7; 10 bases are a match to TRBD2. The CDR3 loop spans 17 amino acids. V gave up 4 bases and J gave up 1 base; unmatched junction bases: 11. Germline V gene data show CDR1 as SGHRS and CDR2 as YFSETQ. CDR3 DNA: TGCGCCAGCAGCCAAACCCCGGGACTAGCGATTTCCTACGAGCAGTACTTC. Residues: CASSQTPGLAISYEQYF.

A single count supports this clone. The V call is TRBV25-1, the J call TRBJ1-1, with 11 positions matching TRBD1. This CDR3 comprises 16 residues. Per the germline V gene, CDR1 is MGHDK and CDR2 is SYGVNS. V lost 4 bases and J lost 4; bases outside the gene matches: 8. CDR3 in amino acids: CASSAAGTGGSTEAFF. The DNA of the CDR3 is TGTGCCAGCAGTGCCGCCGGGACAGGGGGTAGCACTGAAGCTTTCTTT.

This clone was detected only once. The J gene is TRBJ2-3, the V gene TRBV19; 7 bases fit TRBD1. This CDR3 is built from 14 residues. The junction had 9 bases not matched to a gene; V was cut back by 8 bases and J by 4 bases. From germline, CDR1 is LNHDA and CDR2 SQIVND (reference sequence). The CDR3 spells CASGTTGVADTQYF. DNA for the CDR3: TGTGCCAGTGGAACTACAGGGGTCGCAGATACGCAGTATTTT. The complete variable domain, with remaining parts taken from reference TRBV19 and TRBJ2-3, reads DGGITQSPKYLFRKEGQNVTLSCEQNLNHDAMYWYRQDPGQGLRLIYYSQIVNDFQKGDIAEGYSVSREKKESFPLTVTSAQKNPTAFYLCASGTTGVADTQYFGPGTRLTVL.

The V and J genes are TRBV15 and TRBJ1-6; a weak D match, TRBD1 (5 bases). CDR3 length: 17 amino acids. Germline CDR1 reads LNHNV; CDR2 reads YYDKDF (reference sequence). V was shortened by 0 bases and J by 5 bases, with 14 bases between the two germline ends. The CDR3, as DNA: TGTGCCACCAGCAGAGATCGGGGGGTCTTAAATAATTCACCCCTCCACTTT. As protein: CATSRDRGVLNNSPLHF.

V is TRBV5-1 and J is TRBJ2-4, with 9 bases fitting TRBD1. The CDR3 consists of 17 residues. Germline loops: CDR1 SGHRS, CDR2 YFSETQ. Trimming removed 3 bases from V and 0 bases from J; junction bases left unmatched: 7. CDR3 sequence: CASSWTGASLAKNIQYF. The CDR3 DNA reads as TGCGCCAGCAGCTGGACAGGGGCGTCACTAGCCAAAAACATTCAGTACTTC.

The chain uses TRBV7-9 and TRBJ1-1, with TRBD1 matching 7 bases. Germline lookup yields CDR1 SEHNR and CDR2 FQNEAQ (reference sequence). The CDR3 has 14 residues. J was trimmed by 10 bases and V by 5 bases; bases with no gene match: 13. The CDR3, as DNA: TGTGCCAGCAGCCGGAGCGGGGCCAGGGGGGGAGCTTTCTTT. Its protein is CASSRSGARGGAFF.

V is TRBV3-1 (or the pseudogene TRBV3-2) and J is TRBJ1-1; D is perhaps TRBD1 (6 bases). CDR3 length: 16 residues. V shed 5 bases and J shed 5 bases, with 21 bases lying between them. The V gene's germline CDR1 is LGHDT and CDR2 YNNKEL (reference sequence). This CDR3 is CASSLRTQLRGTEAFF. The CDR3 DNA reads as TGTGCCAGCAGCTTACGGACACAACTAAGGGGGACTGAAGCTTTCTTT.

Here the CDR3 DNA reads TGTGCCAGCAGCCGTAGCCCGGGACAGGGTAACTATGGCTACACCTTC. Residues: CASSRSPGQGNYGYTF. This sequence joins TRBV9 and TRBJ1-2; 9 bases map to TRBD1. The V gene's germline CDR1 is SGDLS and CDR2 YYNGEE. The trim removed 4 bases at V and 1 base at J, leaving 8 bases unmatched. The CDR3 is 16 residues long. Full variable domain (rest looked up from reference TRBV9 and TRBJ1-2): DSGVTQTPKHLITATGQRVTLRCSPRSGDLSVYWYQQSLDQGLQFLIQYYNGEERAKGNILERFSAQQFPDLHSELNLSSLELGDSALYFCASSRSPGQGNYGYTFGSGTRLTVV.

The chain combines TRBV25-1 with TRBJ2-7; TRBD2 might be the D (5 bases). Trimming pared 3 bases from V and 4 bases from J, leaving 13 bases between. CDR3 length: 14 amino acids. CDR1 MGHDK and CDR2 SYGVNS come from the germline V gene. As DNA, the CDR3 is TGTGCCAGCAGTGATGCTAACCGGGAATACGAGCAGTACTTC. This gives the protein CASSDANREYEQYF.

This rearrangement joins TRBV6-5 to TRBJ1-2, with a tentative D call TRBD1 (5 bases). The germline V and J ends were trimmed by 6 bases and 6 bases, with 11 bases remaining between them. Germline CDR1 is MNHEY and CDR2 is SVGAGI. The CDR3 consists of 12 residues. CDR3 loop: CASRVKGDGYTF. The CDR3 nucleotides are TGTGCCAGCAGGGTAAAAGGGGATGGCTACACCTTC.

In this sample, this clone turned up once. The chain is built from TRBV28 and TRBJ2-2, with unresolved D. Trimming removed 8 bases from V and 7 bases from J, with 11 bases in between. This CDR3 is 12 amino acids long. Germline CDR1 and CDR2: MDHEN and SYDVKM. CDR3 residues: CASVNPVGELFF. DNA of the CDR3: TGTGCCAGCGTAAACCCGGTCGGGGAGCTGTTTTTT.